The rows below give T cell receptor beta chains drawn from one sample of a study of blood T cells in healthy people across ages. One entry per CDR3 protein, called by TCRdb with MiXCR from the 5' RACE reads. The sample carries about 640,000 distinct CDR3 sequences, about 53% recorded once. Sequenced material: blood. These receptors originate from a man aged 55 to 69 in good health. The CDR3 runs from the conserved cysteine through the conserved F or W. The D gene is left open where the match is weak. Not all rows give a size; the values are once, few, many and, for expanded clones, a class.

v_gene,d_gene,abundance,j_gene,CDR3aa,CDR3nt
TRBV2,TRBD2,NA,TRBJ2-5,CASRGLARQETQYF,TGTGCCAGCAGGGGACTAGCTAGGCAAGAGACCCAGTACTTC
TRBV20-1,NA,many,TRBJ2-7,CSARDPIKQYF,TGCAGTGCTAGAGACCCGATTAAGCAGTACTTC
TRBV27,NA,NA,TRBJ2-1,CASRKSGTYEQFF,TGTGCCAGCAGAAAATCCGGTACCTATGAGCAGTTCTTC
TRBV12-3/TRBV12-4,NA,NA,TRBJ2-1,CASSIPGLVPGQFF,TGTGCCAGCAGTATCCCCGGACTGGTCCCGGGGCAGTTCTTC
TRBV12-3/TRBV12-4,NA,NA,TRBJ2-2,CASSPTGFHTGELFF,TGTGCCAGCAGCCCAACAGGGTTTCATACCGGGGAGCTGTTTTTT
TRBV7-9,NA,few,TRBJ2-7,CASQDSSYEQYF,TGTGCCAGTCAAGACAGCTCCTACGAGCAGTACTTC
TRBV10-1,NA,NA,TRBJ2-3,CASSEGVWGSTDTQYF,TGCGCCAGCAGTGAAGGGGTTTGGGGGAGCACAGATACGCAGTATTTT
TRBV5-1,TRBD2,NA,TRBJ2-1,CASSSPGLAVNEQFF,TGCGCCAGCAGCTCTCCCGGACTAGCGGTGAATGAGCAGTTCTTC
TRBV5-1,TRBD2,NA,TRBJ2-7,CASSLIEAGGYEQYF,TGCGCCAGCAGCTTGATCGAAGCGGGGGGCTACGAGCAGTACTTC
TRBV7-2,NA,once,TRBJ2-3,CASSFQRTSTDTQYF,TGTGCCAGCAGCTTTCAGCGTACTAGCACAGATACGCAGTATTTT
TRBV6-6,TRBD2,NA,TRBJ2-5,CASSSQRLADGGETQYF,TGTGCCAGCAGTTCACAACGACTAGCGGATGGGGGGGAGACCCAGTACTTC
TRBV28,NA,few,TRBJ2-6,CASSFGRASGANVLTF,TGTGCCAGCAGTTTTGGAAGGGCTTCTGGGGCCAACGTCCTGACTTTC
TRBV6-5,NA,NA,TRBJ2-1,CASSYSGYNNEQFF,TGTGCCAGCAGTTACTCGGGGTATAACAATGAGCAGTTCTTC
TRBV12-3/TRBV12-4,TRBD1,NA,TRBJ2-7,CASSLRDLGQQIGAQYF,TGTGCCAGCAGTTTAAGGGACCTGGGACAGCAGATTGGCGCCCAGTACTTC
TRBV7-2,TRBD2,few,TRBJ2-5,CASSLVSGGALETQYF,TGTGCCAGCAGCTTAGTTAGCGGGGGGGCCCTGGAGACCCAGTACTTC
TRBV12-3/TRBV12-4,NA,NA,TRBJ2-3,CASSSRDSMGDTQYF,TGTGCCAGCAGCTCCCGGGACTCTATGGGGGATACGCAGTATTTT
TRBV15,TRBD2,NA,TRBJ2-5,CATSPLPGGVETQYF,TGTGCCACCAGCCCCCTGCCGGGGGGTGTAGAGACCCAGTACTTC
TRBV20-1,NA,NA,TRBJ2-5,CSAARGRETQYF,TGCAGTGCAGCAAGGGGCCGAGAGACCCAGTACTTC
TRBV2,NA,few,TRBJ1-6,CASMTAYNSPLHF,TGTGCCAGCATGACAGCCTATAATTCACCCCTCCACTTT
TRBV5-4,NA,NA,TRBJ2-7,CASSFHDEQYF,TGTGCCAGCAGCTTTCACGATGAGCAGTACTTC